The entry below gives a single T cell receptor beta chain sequence along with its context. Its antigen remains unknown. Libraries were prepared by immunoSEQ multiplex PCR; TCRdb keeps only in-frame clonotypes and omits some of them. The table includes 220,000 or so clones, just over 90% detected once. This entry belongs to a study of cytomegalovirus exposure and HLA in healthy donors. Study-level points and caveats: The authors enumerated some 160 TCR beta chains as linked to cytomegalovirus.

An approximately 120-subject validation cohort, separate from the roughly 700-subject first cohort, supplied the donors. Per germline, CDR1 MNHEY and CDR2 SMNVEV (reference sequence). V was pared by 2 bases and J by 8 bases, with 4 bases of the junction left unmatched. The CDR3 is 14 amino acids. V usage is TRBV27 and J usage is TRBJ2-1; TRBD2 aligns across 9 bases. Sequenced input: PBMCs. The origin of this receptor is a woman aged 18-30 years in good health and CMV-seronegative. For the CDR3, the DNA is TGTGCCAGCAGTTTAGTAGCGGGAGTCCATGAGCAGTTCTTC. As protein: CASSLVAGVHEQFF.